Listed below are T cell receptor beta chains from one sample, sequenced in a study of T cell responses to AZD1222 COVID-19 vaccine. TCRdb's copy holds only in-frame clones and misses some; the assay was immunoSEQ multiplex PCR. The profile shows 110,000 or so clones, more than 75% of them singletons. The specimen comprised peripheral blood, sampled on day 0 of AZD1222 vaccination. The receptors were sampled from an adult in good health. CDR3s include the opening cysteine and the closing phenylalanine or tryptophan. D genes are given only for firm matches. Size is omitted from some rows. Given values are once, few, many or a class for expanded clones.

V gene,clone size,D gene,J gene,CDR3 length,CDR3 protein,CDR3 DNA
TRBV25-1,-,-,TRBJ2-2,15,CASSDRTAGTGELFF,TGTGCCAGCAGTGACCGGACAGCGGGGACCGGGGAGCTGTTTTTT
TRBV30,-,-,TRBJ2-2,14,CAWSVGTLAGELFF,TGTGCCTGGAGTGTAGGGACTTTGGCCGGGGAGCTGTTTTTT
TRBV11-2,-,TRBD2,TRBJ2-7,14,CASSTLAGAGEQYF,TGTGCCAGCAGCACTCTAGCGGGGGCGGGAGAGCAGTACTTC
TRBV5-1,-,-,TRBJ1-2,14,CASSLASGESGYTF,TGCGCCAGCAGCTTGGCCTCAGGAGAAAGTGGCTACACCTTC
TRBV5-1,-,-,TRBJ2-3,17,CASSLGPLRAGTDTQYF,TGCGCCAGCAGCTTGGGCCCTCTTCGGGCGGGGACAGATACGCAGTATTTT
TRBV29-1,-,-,TRBJ1-1,13,CSVEPTGEFEAFF,TGCAGCGTTGAACCTACCGGGGAGTTCGAAGCTTTCTTT
TRBV6-2/TRBV6-3,-,TRBD1,TRBJ2-4,17,CASSNIPTGTGGNIQYF,TGTGCCAGCAGCAATATACCGACCGGGACAGGGGGAAACATTCAGTACTTC
TRBV7-2,-,TRBD1,TRBJ1-3,15,CASRRQGASGNTIYF,TGTGCCAGCAGGAGACAGGGAGCCTCTGGAAACACCATATATTTT
TRBV13,-,-,TRBJ2-1,16,CASSPHQQSSYNEQFF,TGTGCCAGCAGCCCTCACCAGCAGAGCTCCTACAATGAGCAGTTCTTC
TRBV28,-,TRBD1,TRBJ1-6,14,CASGITGVGSPLHF,TGTGCCAGCGGAATTACAGGGGTGGGGTCACCCCTCCACTTT
TRBV11-1,-,TRBD1,TRBJ2-7,14,CATPSRDRGGEQYF,TGTGCCACCCCCAGCCGGGACAGGGGTGGCGAGCAGTACTTC
TRBV6-5,-,-,TRBJ1-3,14,CASSYGSSGNTIYF,TGTGCCAGCAGTTACGGGTCGTCTGGAAACACCATATATTTT
TRBV6-5,once,-,TRBJ1-5,14,CASSSRTGNQPQHF,TGTGCCAGCAGTTCCCGGACGGGGAATCAGCCCCAGCATTTT
TRBV7-2,-,-,TRBJ1-5,16,CASSFTAAGSNQPQHF,TGTGCCAGCAGCTTTACGGCGGCGGGGAGCAATCAGCCCCAGCATTTT
TRBV28,-,-,TRBJ2-1,14,CASSGQPTYNEQFF,TGTGCCAGCAGTGGACAGCCCACCTACAATGAGCAGTTCTTC
TRBV11-2,-,TRBD2,TRBJ2-3,17,CASSWRGGEGVTDTQYF,TGTGCCAGCAGCTGGAGGGGTGGGGAGGGAGTGACAGATACGCAGTATTTT
TRBV3-1/TRBV3-2,-,-,TRBJ2-1,16,CASSQPIGGTYNEQFF,TGTGCCAGCAGCCAACCCATAGGGGGAACCTACAATGAGCAGTTCTTC
TRBV25-1,-,TRBD2,TRBJ2-2,18,CASREMGSSGRDDGELFF,TGTGCCAGCAGGGAGATGGGTTCGAGCGGGAGGGATGACGGGGAGCTGTTTTTT
TRBV6-5,-,-,TRBJ1-3,15,CASSLGGAQGNTIYF,TGTGCCAGCAGTTTGGGGGGGGCTCAAGGAAACACCATATATTTT
TRBV19,-,TRBD1,TRBJ2-1,14,CATKRDRANNEQFF,TGTGCCACTAAGAGGGACAGGGCTAACAATGAGCAGTTCTTC
TRBV7-9,-,-,TRBJ1-2,13,CASSLPENYGYTF,TGTGCCAGCAGCTTACCTGAGAACTATGGCTACACCTTC
TRBV5-1,-,-,TRBJ2-1,16,CASSFRLDGSYNEQFF,TGCGCCAGCAGCTTTAGGCTAGACGGGTCCTACAATGAGCAGTTCTTC
TRBV7-8,few,-,TRBJ1-4,18,CASSLALWLKAPLRKLFF,TGTGCCAGCAGCTTAGCGCTTTGGTTGAAAGCACCCCTTCGAAAACTGTTTTTT
TRBV4-3,-,TRBD2,TRBJ2-3,18,CASSQDPTSGTSTDTQYF,TGCGCCAGCAGCCAAGATCCAACTAGCGGTACTAGCACAGATACGCAGTATTTT
TRBV7-9,-,-,TRBJ1-1,14,CASSPGGSGTEAFF,TGTGCCAGCAGCCCCGGGGGGTCGGGCACTGAAGCTTTCTTT
TRBV6-2/TRBV6-3,-,-,TRBJ1-1,12,CASSRDRRGAFF,TGTGCCAGCAGCCGGGACCGCCGAGGGGCTTTCTTT
TRBV6-5,once,-,TRBJ1-1,13,CASRNRENTEAFF,TGTGCCAGCAGGAACAGGGAGAACACTGAAGCTTTCTTT
TRBV5-1,-,-,TRBJ2-7,16,CASSLEVGASSYEQYF,TGCGCCAGCAGCTTGGAGGTTGGAGCGAGCTCCTACGAGCAGTACTTC
TRBV28,-,TRBD1,TRBJ1-3,13,CASVDRAKNTIYF,TGTGCCAGTGTAGACAGGGCTAAAAACACCATATATTTT
TRBV30,-,-,TRBJ2-3,11,CAWRVADTQYF,TGTGCCTGGAGGGTAGCAGATACGCAGTATTTT
TRBV19,-,TRBD1,TRBJ1-1,17,CASSIVRGQGGVTEAFF,TGTGCCAGTAGTATAGTACGGGGACAGGGCGGTGTAACTGAAGCTTTCTTT
TRBV5-1,-,-,TRBJ1-1,13,CASSLSRNTEAFF,TGCGCCAGCTCCCTCAGTAGAAACACTGAAGCTTTCTTT
TRBV5-8,-,-,TRBJ2-7,12,CASSLMVARQYF,TGTGCCAGCAGCTTGATGGTAGCTCGTCAGTACTTC
TRBV10-3,-,-,TRBJ1-4,9,CANLEKLFF,TGTGCCAACCTTGAAAAACTGTTTTTT